A selection of T cell receptor beta chains follows, all from one sample in a study of cytomegalovirus exposure and HLA in healthy donors. Clones were sequenced by immunoSEQ multiplex PCR, and TCRdb holds only the in-frame ones, with some missing. The sample lists about 98,000 clones; about 76% were seen once. Input material: PBMCs. The receptors here all came from a human donor in good health. Each CDR3 is given with its conserved first and last residue. The D gene is left open where the match is weak. Clone size is given for some rows only: seen once, a few or many times, or a class if the clone is expanded.

D: TRBD2
V: TRBV27
size: -
length: 15
J: TRBJ2-7
CDR3: CASSLSPSGLYEQYF
DNA: TGTGCCAGCAGTTTATCGCCTAGCGGGCTCTACGAGCAGTACTTC

D: TRBD1
V: TRBV27
size: -
length: 15
J: TRBJ1-5
CDR3: CASSPQQGAGQPQHF
DNA: TGTGCCAGCAGTCCCCAGCAGGGGGCGGGTCAGCCCCAGCATTTT

D: -
V: TRBV9
size: once
length: 17
J: TRBJ2-2
CDR3: CASSAPQGGTNTGELFF
DNA: TGTGCCAGCAGCGCCCCACAGGGGGGGACGAACACCGGGGAGCTGTTTTTT

D: -
V: TRBV5-1
size: -
length: 13
J: TRBJ1-1
CDR3: CASSGQMNTEAFF
DNA: TGCGCCAGCAGCGGACAGATGAACACTGAAGCTTTCTTT

D: -
V: TRBV6-5
size: -
length: 13
J: TRBJ1-1
CDR3: CASTVEAHTEAFF
DNA: TGTGCCAGCACGGTCGAGGCTCACACTGAAGCTTTCTTT

D: -
V: TRBV4-3
size: -
length: 15
J: TRBJ2-7
CDR3: CASSQEGGASYEQYF
DNA: TGCGCCAGCAGCCAAGAGGGCGGGGCTTCCTACGAGCAGTACTTC

D: -
V: TRBV2
size: -
length: 19
J: TRBJ1-1
CDR3: CASSEARLSGRGPITKAFF
DNA: TGTGCCAGCAGTGAAGCTCGGTTATCTGGCAGGGGCCCTATAACTAAAGCTTTCTTT

D: -
V: TRBV15
size: once
length: 12
J: TRBJ1-5
CDR3: CATSKGDQPQHF
DNA: TGTGCCACCAGTAAGGGGGACCAGCCCCAGCATTTT

D: TRBD1
V: TRBV7-8
size: -
length: 21
J: TRBJ1-5
CDR3: CASSLGPMRSREDRRNQPQHF
DNA: TGTGCCAGCAGCTTAGGGCCAATGAGATCGAGAGAGGACAGGAGGAATCAGCCCCAGCATTTT

D: TRBD1
V: TRBV2
size: -
length: 11
J: TRBJ1-1
CDR3: CASGTGGLAFF
DNA: TGTGCCAGTGGGACAGGGGGCTTGGCTTTCTTT

D: -
V: TRBV15
size: -
length: 12
J: TRBJ1-1
CDR3: CATSRDYPGAFF
DNA: TGTGCCACCAGCAGAGATTACCCCGGGGCTTTCTTT

D: -
V: TRBV27
size: -
length: 17
J: TRBJ2-1
CDR3: CASSLLKLAPRGNEQFF
DNA: TGTGCCAGCAGTTTATTAAAACTAGCGCCCAGGGGAAATGAGCAGTTCTTC

D: -
V: TRBV5-3
size: -
length: 18
J: TRBJ2-3
CDR3: CARSWRGRGGRVRDTQYF
DNA: TGTGCCAGAAGCTGGAGGGGGCGTGGGGGTAGGGTTAGAGATACGCAGTATTTT

D: -
V: TRBV5-6
size: -
length: 15
J: TRBJ2-5
CDR3: CASSFVDRTQETQYF
DNA: TGTGCCAGCAGCTTTGTTGACAGGACCCAAGAGACCCAGTACTTC